This TCR beta chain was profiled in a study of T cells in Graves' hyperthyroidism and ophthalmopathy (dated by TCRdb to about 2019). Study-level background: Peripheral blood samples were taken at initial diagnosis, before any treatment was given. A discovery cohort of about 96 patients, about 43 with Graves' ophthalmopathy and 57 with stable Graves' hyperthyroidism, was used to find distinguishing TCR V-J signatures. An independent validation cohort of some 18 hyperthyroidism patients and about 15 patients who later progressed to ophthalmopathy tested prospective prediction of ophthalmopathy. The 95 to 100 discovery patients were randomly divided into training and test sets at a 7:3 ratio. In roughly six Graves' hyperthyroidism patients, the study also compared T-cell repertoires from thyroid tissue with T-cell repertoires from blood. After blood sampling, hyperthyroidism patients were treated with methimazole at a starting dose of 30 mg daily, and ophthalmopathy patients were treated with high-dose intravenous methylprednisolone. The paper reports TCR Vbeta CDR3 sequencing of roughly 140 peripheral blood samples: approximately 41 ophthalmopathy, about 75 hyperthyroidism and some 17 progressor patients. Paper-wide results and their limitations: In validation, the model predicted progression to ophthalmopathy a median of about 6 months before onset, with over 55% sensitivity and more than 72% specificity. Ophthalmopathy was separated from stable hyperthyroidism by a 13 V-J signature model, with over 85% sensitivity and 81% to 83% specificity obtained in cross-validation and 80%/75% obtained in testing. Most expanded thyroid clonotypes (frequency above 0.001) were also detected in blood, a finding suggesting that blood repertoires may reflect thyroid immune responses. No statistical method was used to fix the sample size in advance, and group allocation was not hidden from the investigators.

Amplification of TCR beta CDR3 regions was carried out from RNA transcripts. The TCR CDR3 was subjected to a first round of RT-PCR using the HTBI primer set and the Qiagen OneStep RT-PCR kit. Libraries were constructed in a second round of multiplex PCR, after which size selection and purification were carried out. Libraries were sequenced paired-end with 100 bp reads on an Illumina HiSeq2000. For the original study's pipeline: Raw data were processed with SOAPnuke, discarding reads with adapters, uncalled bases, mean Phred below 15, or no exact constant-primer or identifier match. High-quality paired reads were merged with COPE v1.2.5, and unique nucleotide sequences were defined as clonotypes. Clonotypes were aligned to IMGT TRBV, TRBD and TRBJ reference segments using MiTCR v1.1. The analysis included only V-J combinations with a frequency above 0.0001, which together covered approximately 99% of the repertoires. The TCS score was defined as F50 (clonal expansion) divided by E x V (chaos), with BLOSUM62-based TCRdist calculated between CDR3 peptides within each V-J. Welch's t-statistics and random forest reduced several hundred V-J features to 10 to 15, which were used in a naive Bayes classifier (R e1071). The raw public reads went through TCRdb reprocessing: fastp at Q25, MiXCR clone calling, in-frame beta chains kept. CDR3 protein duplicates are merged, each entry listing the most common genes and DNA. In this record, the V and J calls reflect TCRdb's handling and not the investigators' own analysis. Within this sample are hundreds of thousands of distinct CDR3 sequences, with about 20% of them counted one time only. The ten top clones hold under 35% of the sample.

Ophthalmopathy patients had moderately to severely active disease, Clinical Activity Score of at least 3, NOSPECS grade of at least 4, and duration under 3 months. Exclusion was applied to patients with uncontrolled infections, other autoimmune diseases, pregnancy or lactation. Diagnoses were established on the basis of clinical symptoms, serum thyroxine and TRAb, thyroid ultrasound, and orbital computed tomography. PBMCs were isolated from 8 to 10 ml of fresh peripheral blood by Ficoll-Paque density gradient centrifugation. Total RNA was extracted with Trizol reagent, and quality was checked on an Agilent 2100 Bioanalyzer. On this clonotype: It lacks a known antigen. No base qualities exist here, and no much larger clone lies one base off it.

The sequenced sample was blood. The receptor's source is a man in his thirties or forties with Graves' ophthalmopathy.

The CDR3 in this case is CASTGRPPGLIDSPLHF. The sequence in DNA is TGTGCCAGCACCGGAAGGCCCCCGGGGCTTATAGATTCACCCCTCCACTTT. This receptor chain uses TRBV6-1 and TRBJ1-6; tentative D gene TRBD1, with 5 bases matching. The trim is 7 bases for V and 8 bases for J, with a gap of 24 bases between the germline ends. CDR1 and CDR2, looked up from the germline V gene, are MNHNS and SASEGT. Counted from cysteine to phenylalanine, this CDR3 has 17 amino acids. The read is trimmed to its CDR3 DNA, 51 bases read in frame from base 1.